This T cell receptor beta chain emerged from a study of identical twins. Template switching (which added a universal primer site) was used, and cDNA carried unique molecular identifiers. TCRdb used MiXCR to reprocess the 5' RACE reads, holding one entry per CDR3 protein. Among 1.5 million to 2 million distinct CDR3 sequences listed, roughly 35% were seen once. Regarding this clonotype: The antigen is not known. A junction end diverges from the germline sequence, so it may reflect a read error.

General observations from the study: Fewer insertions characterized abundant cord blood beta clonotypes, whereas memory repertoires showed none. Models underestimated TCR alpha sharing (out-of-frame) in monozygotic twins. Excess low generation probability was seen in twin-shared out-of-frame alpha sequences.

This CDR3 has 14 residues. CDR1 is SGHRS, CDR2 YFSETQ, per germline. The receptor's source is a newborn girl in good health. Sequenced input: cord blood. The chain has TRBV5-1 and TRBJ2-1, with D tentatively TRBD1 (6 bases). This chain's CDR3 is CASSLQGSYNERFF. The DNA for the CDR3 is TGCGCCAGCAGCTTACAGGGTTCCTACAATGAGCGGTTCTTC.